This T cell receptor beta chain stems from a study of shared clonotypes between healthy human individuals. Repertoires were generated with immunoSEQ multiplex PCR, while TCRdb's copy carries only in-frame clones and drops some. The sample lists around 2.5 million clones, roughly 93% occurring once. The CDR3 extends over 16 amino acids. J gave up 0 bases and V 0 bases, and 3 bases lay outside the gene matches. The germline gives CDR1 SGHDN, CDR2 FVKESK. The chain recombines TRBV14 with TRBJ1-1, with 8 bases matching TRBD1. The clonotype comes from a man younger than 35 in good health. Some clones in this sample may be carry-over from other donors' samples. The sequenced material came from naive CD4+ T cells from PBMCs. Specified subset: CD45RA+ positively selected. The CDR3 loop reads CASSQDRGRVNTEAFF. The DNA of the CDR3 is TGTGCCAGCAGCCAAGACAGGGGGCGGGTGAACACTGAAGCTTTCTTT.